These 13 T cell receptor beta chains share one sample of origin, sequenced in a study of blood T cell repertoires in COVID-19. Clones were read by immunoSEQ multiplex PCR, and TCRdb kept only the in-frame ones, dropping some. The data show 150,000 to 200,000 clones, about 80% seen once. Sequencing was performed on peripheral blood. The receptors derive from a man aged 70-80 years with active or convalescent COVID-19.

This rearrangement joins TRBV30 to TRBJ1-6, with TRBD1 matching 7 bases. V shed 2 bases, J shed 0 bases, and the junction held 4 bases outside the gene matches. Germline V gene lookup returns CDR1 GTSNPN and CDR2 SVGIG (reference sequence). CDR3 length: 16 amino acids. Here the CDR3 DNA reads TGTGCCTGGAGTCCGGGACAGAGCTCCTATAATTCACCCCTCCACTTT. Translation: CAWSPGQSSYNSPLHF.

The chain uses TRBV7-2 and TRBJ2-7; D might be TRBD2 (7 bases). Germline CDR1 is SGHTA and CDR2 is FQGNSA. The V and J ends lost 3 bases and 1 base respectively, with 13 bases between them. The CDR3 totals 15 residues. The CDR3 protein is CASSLSGGPSYEQYF. In DNA form, the CDR3 reads TGTGCCAGCAGCTTGTCGGGGGGCCCTTCCTACGAGCAGTACTTC.

V is TRBV5-1 and J is TRBJ2-7; maybe TRBD1 (5 bases). Germline CDR1 and CDR2: SGHRS and YFSETQ. V lost 1 base, J lost 2 bases, and 7 bases lay in between. The CDR3 is made up of 13 amino acids. CDR3 sequence (DNA): TGCGCCAGCAGCTTGACAGGAGCCTACGAGCAGTACTTC. Its translation: CASSLTGAYEQYF.

This chain connects TRBV6-6 to TRBJ1-1; weak D call: TRBD1 (5 bases). Trimming cost V 4 bases and J 3 bases, with 18 bases left between them. Germline CDR1 and CDR2: MNHNY and SVGAGI (reference sequence). The length of the CDR3 is 16 residues. The CDR3 here is CASSSPAHQGDTEAFF. CDR3 DNA: TGTGCCAGCAGTTCCCCTGCCCACCAAGGGGACACTGAAGCTTTCTTT.

This clone appeared a single time. CDR3 nucleotide sequence: TGTGCCAGCAGCTCTCTAGCGGGATCGAACACCGGGGAGCTGTTTTTT. Its protein is CASSSLAGSNTGELFF. The V and J genes are TRBV5-4 and TRBJ2-2; the match to TRBD2 covers 9 bases. Per germline, CDR1 SGHNT and CDR2 YYREEE (reference sequence). Trimming at V came to 3 bases and at J to 0 bases, leaving 3 bases not matched to a gene. The CDR3 runs to 16 residues.

The chain links TRBV28 to TRBJ1-2; D might be TRBD1 (6 bases). CDR3 size: 15 residues. Germline V gene lookup returns CDR1 MDHEN and CDR2 SYDVKM. Trimming took 10 bases from V and 2 from J, leaving 20 bases between them. The CDR3 sequence: CATLARGGGNYGYTF. The CDR3 nucleotides read TGTGCCACCCTAGCAAGGGGTGGGGGCAACTATGGCTACACCTTC.

The chain carries TRBV6-5 and TRBJ1-6, with 12 bases fitting TRBD1. The CDR3 covers 13 residues. The V gene end was trimmed by 10 bases and the J gene end by 8 bases; junction bases not matched to a gene: 3. Germline V gene data show CDR1 as MNHEY and CDR2 as SVGAGI. Here the CDR3 DNA reads TGTGCCACTGGGACAGGGGGCGATTCACCCCTCCACTTT. This translates into CATGTGGDSPLHF.

The CDR3 loop reads CASSPRALNTGELFF. The CDR3 bases are TGTGCCAGCAGCCCGAGGGCCCTCAACACCGGGGAGCTGTTTTTT. This chain links TRBV11-3 with TRBJ2-2, with D perhaps matching TRBD2 (5 bases). This CDR3 comprises 15 residues. Trimming removed 5 bases at V and 2 bases at J, with 12 bases between. Germline lookup yields CDR1 SGHNT and CDR2 YENEEA.

The rearrangement joins TRBV10-3 to TRBJ1-4; 8 bases line up with TRBD1. In germline, CDR1 is ENHRY, CDR2 SYGVKD. J lost 5 bases, V lost 8 bases, and 13 bases had no gene match. The CDR3 spans 16 residues. This CDR3 is CAISRDRIQSNEKLFF. CDR3 bases: TGTGCCATCTCCCGGGACAGGATCCAGTCGAATGAAAAACTGTTTTTT.

The chain has TRBV11-2 and TRBJ2-7, with D hard to call. Trimming removed 2 bases at V and 11 bases at J, with 10 bases between. CDR3 length: 11 amino acids. Per the germline V gene, CDR1 is SGHAT and CDR2 is FQNNGV. DNA of the CDR3: TGTGCCAGCAGCTTAAACTCTAGTAAGTACTTC. Translation gives CASSLNSSKYF.

The V and J genes are TRBV6-2 or TRBV6-3 and TRBJ1-6; D is possibly TRBD1 (6 bases). In germline, CDR1 is MNHEY, CDR2 SVGEGT. This CDR3 spans 13 amino acids. The V and J ends lost 4 bases and 12 bases respectively, with 13 bases between them. Written as DNA, the CDR3 is TGTGCCAGCAGTTTCAGGGGCCGTGTACCCCTCCACTTT. Translated: CASSFRGRVPLHF.

This clone was picked up a small number of times. The V call is TRBV11-3, the J call TRBJ1-5; D is uncertain. The CDR3 has 14 residues. Germline lookup yields CDR1 SGHNT and CDR2 YENEEA. V was shortened by 1 base and J by 1 base, with 5 bases between the two germline ends. The CDR3 loop is CASSLVRSNQPQHF. The CDR3 DNA reads as TGTGCCAGCAGCTTAGTGCGCAGCAATCAGCCCCAGCATTTT.

A note on this clone: Different DNA sequences within this sample yield the same CDR3. The chain joins TRBV5-1 to TRBJ2-7; D is ambiguous. The germline CDR1 and CDR2 sequences are SGHRS and YFSETQ. The CDR3 totals 13 residues. V gave up 4 bases and J gave up 2 bases, with 10 bases separating them. The CDR3, as DNA: TGCGCCAGCAGCCTCGGCGGTACCTACGAGCAGTACTTC. This sequence encodes CASSLGGTYEQYF.